This T cell receptor beta chain is drawn from a study of sequential checkpoint blockade in melanoma. Study details: Maintenance nivolumab came after either treatment sequence. Over 20 patients had matched tumor biopsies before treatment and at week 13 after nivolumab or ipilimumab alone.

Treatment of the sample: randomized to nivolumab then ipilimumab (arm A) or the reverse (arm B). Using immunoSEQ multiplex PCR, the repertoire was profiled, and TCRdb retains in-frame clones only, with some absent. The data show about 12,000 clones, 26% seen once. This clone was observed many times. This CDR3 spans 16 amino acids. Germline V gene lookup returns CDR1 SGDLS and CDR2 YYNGEE. Trimming removed 5 bases from V and 3 bases from J; junction bases left unmatched: 12. The chain links TRBV9 to TRBJ2-7, with TRBD2 matching 9 bases. This clonotype was sampled from a human donor with melanoma. The input for sequencing was tumor tissue (inferred from file names), taken from a patient given nivolumab and ipilimumab in sequence. This CDR3 is CASSEFFASGDYEQYF. Written as DNA, the CDR3 is TGTGCCAGCAGTGAATTCTTTGCTAGCGGGGACTACGAGCAGTACTTC.